This entry features one T cell receptor (beta chain) sequence. In the original processing: From reference gene primer amplification, estimates of nucleated cell counts were derived. Data came from immunoSEQ multiplex PCR; TCRdb stores just in-frame clones and leaves some out. V, J and clone size are taken as reported in that table, and D and trimming were inferred from the DNA itself. Seen here are around 140,000 clones, roughly three quarters observed once, and the top ten hold 1.9%. This sample was taken from a study of blood T cell repertoires in COVID-19. The overall study: From the United States, Italy and Spain came samples of acute and convalescent COVID-19. Sources were T cells, B-cell-depleted T cells, or PBMCs; the material itself was cDNA or gDNA.

The CDR3 consists of 14 residues. Germline V gene sequence: CDR1 SGHRS, CDR2 YFSETQ. The V gene lost 4 bases and the J gene lost 2 bases, with 12 bases spanning the gap. The chain combines TRBV5-1 with TRBJ2-5, with D possibly matching TRBD1 (5 bases). The sequence was obtained from a woman in her sixties or seventies with acute or convalescent COVID-19. Sequences were obtained from peripheral blood. The CDR3 loop reads CASSPGQGQETQYF. CDR3 DNA sequence: TGCGCCAGCAGCCCCGGGCAGGGTCAAGAGACCCAGTACTTC. The full variable domain, rest sourced from reference TRBV5-1 and TRBJ2-5, is KAGVTQTPRYLIKTRGQQVTLSCSPISGHRSVSWYQQTPGQGLQFLFEYFSETQRNKGNFPGRFSGRQFSNSRSEMNVSTLELGDSALYLCASSPGQGQETQYFGPGTRLLVL.